This TCR beta chain was found in a study of shared clonotypes between healthy human individuals. Study-wide results and caveats: Sequencing depth was a factor that was expected to affect clonotype sharing among donors.

A word on this clone: Its antigen is currently unknown.

Only Caucasian adults living in Nashville, Tennessee made up the donor group. Assay: immunoSEQ multiplex PCR; the TCRdb copy retains only in-frame clones and omits some. The sample lists 2,100,000 or so clones; around 95% were seen once. CDR1 and CDR2 from the germline V gene are PRHDT and FYEKMQ (reference sequence). The length of the CDR3 is 12 residues. V was shortened by 1 base and J by 7 bases, with 5 bases between the two germline ends. The genes are TRBV13 and TRBJ1-3; no clear D. This clonotype originated in a man aged 18 to 30 in good health. What was sequenced was naive CD4+ T cells sorted from blood. Regarding subset: CD45RA+ positively selected. CDR3 bases: TGTGCCAGCAGCTTAGACCGGAACACCATATATTTT. It yields the protein CASSLDRNTIYF.